This paragraph reports one TCR beta chain. This clone's antigen is unknown. No base qualities exist here, and no much larger clone lies one base off it. This sample is drawn from a study of T cell responses to AZD1222 COVID-19 vaccine (dated by TCRdb to about 2021). At the level of the whole study: A total of 233 trial participants underwent TCR sequencing, of whom 200 to 220 had received two doses of AZD1222 and 26 had received two doses of the MenACWY control vaccine. Trial participants were enrolled by age into 18-55, 56-69 and 70-plus year subgroups, with 148, 28 and 57 TCR-sequenced participants respectively.

The CDR3 runs 13 residues from the cysteine to the phenylalanine. Here the CDR3 DNA is all that survives: 39 bases in frame from base 1. Per the germline V gene (reference sequence), SGHKS is the CDR1 and YYEKEE is the CDR2. Deletion took 2 bases off V and 7 bases off J, with a span of 12 bases between the germline ends. What the work shows at the level of the full study, not this receptor alone: Reportedly, close to half of the unique spike-specific TCRs recognized epitopes lying outside the regions that are mutated in the B.1.351 and B.1.1.7 variants. Participants were mostly white British, with more females than males. The authors suggested clonal diversity may have been underestimated. The vaccine-associated CD4 TCRs covered the entire spike protein, and the dominant responses fell in regions 160-218 and 743-854. Because no day 14 peak-response samples were available, repertoires were characterized only after the peak T cell response. After two AZD1222 doses, spike-specific TCR breadth and depth were significantly higher than at day 0 and than in MenACWY recipients. Only a handful of AZD1222 recipients were SARS-CoV-2 seropositive at baseline, limiting conclusions about previously exposed vaccinees. The 56-69-year group was small, and its depth increase did not reach significance, likely because of low power.

The CDR3 regions of human TCRbeta chains were subjected to immunosequencing. In the source study's methods: TCRs in the repertoires were matched against a reference library of SARS-CoV-2-specific TCRs that had been generated with the MIRA antigen-specificity platform. Breadth was defined as the fraction of unique TCRs that were SARS-CoV-2-associated. Depth was defined as the fraction of total T cells that were SARS-CoV-2-associated. Each spike-specific TCR was assigned to its reactive spike region and to a CD4 or CD8 class using the MIRA data. Log10-transformed breadth and depth values were compared by one-way ANOVA with Sidak's multiple comparisons tests. TCRdb holds this immuneACCESS table with in-frame rearrangements only. Some clones are missing; in checked studies, unresolved V genes explain under half, and the rest has no known cause. From that table come the V and J calls and clone size; the DNA was used to work out D and trimming. This sample holds 110,000 to 150,000 clones; more than 70% were observed only once. The top ten clonotypes cover about 3.4% of the sample.

Per the publication, the time point label means: about 28 days (+/-7) after the second vaccine dose. AZD1222 recipients with second doses at about 4 weeks or about 12 weeks were pooled, because spike-specific TCR depth and breadth did not differ between schedules. Samples from vaccinated people were obtained from the UK trials COV001 and COV002, which included a single-blind randomized controlled phase 2/3 trial of AZD1222 (ChAdOx1 nCoV-19) in healthy adults. For TCRbeta chain sequencing, PBMC samples from trial participants were taken at day 0 and at day 28 after the second dose. The chain uses TRBV5-5 and TRBJ2-5, with no D gene named confidently. Material: peripheral blood, obtained 28 days after the second AZD1222 dose. This receptor was taken from an adult who received the AZD1222 COVID-19 vaccine. CDR3 loop: CASSFEAGVTQYF. The DNA sequence reads TGTGCCAGCAGCTTTGAGGCTGGGGTGACCCAGTACTTC.